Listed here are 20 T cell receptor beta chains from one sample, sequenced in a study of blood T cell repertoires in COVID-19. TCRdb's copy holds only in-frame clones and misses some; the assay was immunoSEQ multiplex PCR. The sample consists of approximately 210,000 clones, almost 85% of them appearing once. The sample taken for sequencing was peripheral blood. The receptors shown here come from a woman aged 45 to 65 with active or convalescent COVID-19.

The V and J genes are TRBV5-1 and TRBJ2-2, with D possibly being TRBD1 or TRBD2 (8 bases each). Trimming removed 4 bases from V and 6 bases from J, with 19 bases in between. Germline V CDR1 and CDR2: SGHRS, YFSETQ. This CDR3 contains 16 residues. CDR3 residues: CASSVDRAGRAGELFF. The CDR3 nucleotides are TGCGCCAGCAGCGTGGACAGGGCCGGGAGGGCCGGGGAGCTGTTTTTT. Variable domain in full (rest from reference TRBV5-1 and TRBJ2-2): KAGVTQTPRYLIKTRGQQVTLSCSPISGHRSVSWYQQTPGQGLQFLFEYFSETQRNKGNFPGRFSGRQFSNSRSEMNVSTLELGDSALYLCASSVDRAGRAGELFFGEGSRLTVL.

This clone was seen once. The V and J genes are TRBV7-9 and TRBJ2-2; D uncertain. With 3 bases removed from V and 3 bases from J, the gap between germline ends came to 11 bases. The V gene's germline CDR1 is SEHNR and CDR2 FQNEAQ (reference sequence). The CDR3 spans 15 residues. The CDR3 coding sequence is TGTGCCAGCAGCTTTTCGCGAGGATACACCGGGGAGCTGTTTTTT. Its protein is CASSFSRGYTGELFF. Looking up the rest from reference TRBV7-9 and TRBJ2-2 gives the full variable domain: DTGVSQNPRHKITKRGQNVTFRCDPISEHNRLYWYRQTLGQGPEFLTYFQNEAQLEKSRLLSDRFSAERPKGSFSTLEIQRTEQGDSAMYLCASSFSRGYTGELFFGEGSRLTVL.

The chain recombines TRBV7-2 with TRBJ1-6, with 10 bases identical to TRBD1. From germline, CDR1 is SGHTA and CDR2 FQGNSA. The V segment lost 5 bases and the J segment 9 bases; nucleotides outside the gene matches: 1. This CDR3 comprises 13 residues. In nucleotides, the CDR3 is TGTGCCAGCAGCCGGGACAGGGGTTCACCCCTCCACTTT. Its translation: CASSRDRGSPLHF.

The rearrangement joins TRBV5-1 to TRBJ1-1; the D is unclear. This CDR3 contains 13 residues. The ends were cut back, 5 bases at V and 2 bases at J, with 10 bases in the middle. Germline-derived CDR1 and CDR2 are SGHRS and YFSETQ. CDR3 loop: CASRESINTEAFF. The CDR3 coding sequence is TGCGCCAGCAGGGAGAGTATAAACACTGAAGCTTTCTTT.

The CDR3: CASSLSITGELFF. The CDR3 region has the DNA TGCGCCAGCAGCTTGTCCATCACCGGGGAGCTGTTTTTT. The chain couples TRBV5-1 to TRBJ2-2; D is unclear. Germline assignment: CDR1 SGHRS and CDR2 YFSETQ. Trimming shortened V by 1 base and J by 4 bases, and 5 bases separated the two germline ends. The CDR3 is 13 amino acids.

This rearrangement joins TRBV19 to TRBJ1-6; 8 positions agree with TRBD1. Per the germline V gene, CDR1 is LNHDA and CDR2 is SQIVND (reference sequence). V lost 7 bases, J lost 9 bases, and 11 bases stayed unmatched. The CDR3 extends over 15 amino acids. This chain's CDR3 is CASNRDRGYFSPLHF. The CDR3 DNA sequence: TGTGCCAGTAACCGTGACAGGGGATATTTTTCACCCCTCCACTTT.

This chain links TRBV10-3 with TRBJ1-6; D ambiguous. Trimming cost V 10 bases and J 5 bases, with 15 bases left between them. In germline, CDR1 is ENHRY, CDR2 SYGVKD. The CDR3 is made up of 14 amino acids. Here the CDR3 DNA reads TGTGCCACCGCCCTCAGTTCCAATAATTCACCCCTCCACTTT. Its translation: CATALSSNNSPLHF.

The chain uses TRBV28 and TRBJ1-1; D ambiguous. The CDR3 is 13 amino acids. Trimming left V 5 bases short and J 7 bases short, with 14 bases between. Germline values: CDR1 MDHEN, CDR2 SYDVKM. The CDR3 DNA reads TGTGCCAGCAGTCCTAATCTCGCCGGTGAAGCTTTCTTT. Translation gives CASSPNLAGEAFF.

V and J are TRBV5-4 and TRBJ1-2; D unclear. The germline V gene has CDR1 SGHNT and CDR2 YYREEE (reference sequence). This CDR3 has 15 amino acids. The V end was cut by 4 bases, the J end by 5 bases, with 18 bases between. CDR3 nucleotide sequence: TGTGCCAGCAGCGGCCCCCCGCCGCACACATATGGCTACACCTTC. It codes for CASSGPPPHTYGYTF.

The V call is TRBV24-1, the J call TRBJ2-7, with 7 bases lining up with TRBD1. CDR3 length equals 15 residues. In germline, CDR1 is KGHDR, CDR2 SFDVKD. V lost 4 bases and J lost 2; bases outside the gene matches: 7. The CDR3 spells CATSDQDRPPYEQYF. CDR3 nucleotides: TGTGCCACCAGTGACCAGGACAGGCCCCCCTACGAGCAGTACTTC.

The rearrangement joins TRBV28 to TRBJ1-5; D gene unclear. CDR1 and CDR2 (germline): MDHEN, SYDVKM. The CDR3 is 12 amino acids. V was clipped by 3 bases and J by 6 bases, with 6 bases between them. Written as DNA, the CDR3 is TGTGCCAGCAGTTTTTGGGCTCAGCCCCAGCATTTT. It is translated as CASSFWAQPQHF.

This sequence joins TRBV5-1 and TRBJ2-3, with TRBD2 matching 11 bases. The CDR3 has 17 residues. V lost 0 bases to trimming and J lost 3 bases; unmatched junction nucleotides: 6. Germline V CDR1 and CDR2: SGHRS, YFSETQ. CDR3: CASSLGVLAGGTDTQYF. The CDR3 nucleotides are TGCGCCAGCAGCTTGGGGGTGTTAGCGGGAGGGACAGATACGCAGTATTTT.

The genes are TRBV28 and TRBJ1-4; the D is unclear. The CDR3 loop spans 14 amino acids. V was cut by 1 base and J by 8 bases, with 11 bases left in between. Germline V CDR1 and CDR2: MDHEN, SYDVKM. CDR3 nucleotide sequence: TGTGCCAGCAGTTTATTTCGGGTTGAGGAAAAACTGTTTTTT. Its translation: CASSLFRVEEKLFF.

The CDR3 is CASSPVNYNEQFF. CDR3 nucleotides: TGTGCCAGCAGTCCGGTGAACTACAATGAGCAGTTCTTC. The gene calls are TRBV12-3 or TRBV12-4 and TRBJ2-1, with no clear D. This CDR3 region has 13 residues. V lost 5 bases and J lost 3, with 8 bases in between.

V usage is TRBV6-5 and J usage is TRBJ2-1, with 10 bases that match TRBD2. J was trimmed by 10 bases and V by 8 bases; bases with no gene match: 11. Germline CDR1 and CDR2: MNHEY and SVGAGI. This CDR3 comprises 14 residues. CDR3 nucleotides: TGTGCCAGCCGCTTAGCGGGGGGACTCCTCGAGCAGTTCTTC. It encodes CASRLAGGLLEQFF.

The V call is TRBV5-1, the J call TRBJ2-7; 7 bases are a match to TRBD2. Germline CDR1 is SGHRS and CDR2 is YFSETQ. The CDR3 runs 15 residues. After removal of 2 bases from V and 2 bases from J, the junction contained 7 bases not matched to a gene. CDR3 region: CASSFRGEPTYEQYF. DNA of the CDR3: TGCGCCAGCAGCTTCCGGGGGGAGCCCACCTACGAGCAGTACTTC.

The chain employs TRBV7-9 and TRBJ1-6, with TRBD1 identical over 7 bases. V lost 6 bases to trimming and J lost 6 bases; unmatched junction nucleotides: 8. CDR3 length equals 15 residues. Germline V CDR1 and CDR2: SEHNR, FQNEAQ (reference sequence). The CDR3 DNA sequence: TGTGCCAGCAGGCCACAGGGGTCGGTTAATTCACCCCTCCACTTT. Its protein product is CASRPQGSVNSPLHF.

For the CDR3, the DNA is TGTGCCAGCAGCGGCGGACAGGGTGGTTATCAGCCCCAGCATTTT. Translated, it gives CASSGGQGGYQPQHF. The chain joins TRBV2 to TRBJ1-5, with 8 positions matching TRBD1. Germline V gene sequence: CDR1 SNHLY, CDR2 FYNNEI. V dropped 6 bases and J dropped 5; count of bases not matched to a gene: 9. The CDR3 has 15 residues.

The CDR3 reads CASLDPGGNYGYTF. The CDR3 DNA reads as TGTGCCAGCCTAGACCCAGGGGGCAATTATGGCTACACCTTC. The J gene is TRBJ1-2, the V gene TRBV28; 8 bases align to TRBD1. The V segment lost 8 bases and the J segment 5 bases; nucleotides outside the gene matches: 10. This CDR3 has 14 amino acids. Germline CDR1 and CDR2: MDHEN and SYDVKM.

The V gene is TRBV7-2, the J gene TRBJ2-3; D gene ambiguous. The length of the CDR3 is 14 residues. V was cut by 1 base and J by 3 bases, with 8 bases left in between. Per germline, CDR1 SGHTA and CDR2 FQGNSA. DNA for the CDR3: TGTGCCAGCAGCTTAGGGGTAGCTACAGATACGCAGTATTTT. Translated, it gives CASSLGVATDTQYF.